A selection of T cell receptor beta chains follows, all from one sample in a study of shared clonotypes between healthy human individuals. Profiled with immunoSEQ multiplex PCR; TCRdb holds only in-frame clones, not every one. The repertoire holds some 1,100,000 clones, with roughly 74% as singletons. Source material: memory CD4+ T cells from PBMCs. The receptor source for this set is a man younger than 35 in good health. Some clones in this sample may be carry-over from other donors' samples. Both conserved end residues are part of each CDR3. Fields, in order: V gene, clone size, J gene, D gene, CDR3 protein, CDR3 DNA. The D gene is left open where the match is weak. Size is stated for part of the rows, as once, few or many counts, or as a class when the clone is expanded.

>TRBV6-5|NA|TRBJ2-1|NA
CASSYSWSSTAFF
TGTGCCAGCAGTTACTCGTGGAGCTCGACGGCGTTCTTC
>TRBV9|NA|TRBJ2-5|NA
CASSLLGTTGETQYF
TGTGCCAGCAGCCTTTTGGGGACCACAGGCGAGACCCAGTACTTC
>TRBV29-1|many|TRBJ1-1|NA
CSLGEHTEAFF
TGCAGCCTAGGGGAACACACTGAAGCTTTCTTT
>TRBV29-1|NA|TRBJ1-1|TRBD1
CSGRTGLGLEAFF
TGCAGCGGGCGGACAGGCCTGGGTCTCGAAGCTTTCTTT
>TRBV5-4|NA|TRBJ2-3|NA
CASSRGVARGADTQYF
TGTGCCAGCAGCAGGGGTGTGGCTAGAGGGGCAGATACGCAGTATTTT
>TRBV7-3|NA|TRBJ2-6|NA
CASSLTMTSGANVLTF
TGTGCCAGCAGCTTAACGATGACTTCTGGGGCCAACGTCCTGACTTTC
>TRBV27|NA|TRBJ2-7|TRBD1
CASSQDRRGSYEQYF
TGTGCCAGCAGCCAGGACAGGCGCGGGTCCTACGAGCAGTACTTC
>TRBV11-2|NA|TRBJ2-1|TRBD2
CASSVTGTSGINEQFF
TGTGCCAGCAGCGTAACCGGGACTAGCGGGATAAATGAGCAGTTCTTC
>TRBV11-3|NA|TRBJ2-7|TRBD1
CASSPSGTGTYEQYF
TGTGCCAGCAGTCCCTCCGGGACAGGGACCTACGAGCAGTACTTC
>TRBV7-6|NA|TRBJ1-5|NA
CASSLRLGLRKSKQPQHF
TGTGCCAGCAGCTTAAGGTTAGGGTTGCGTAAAAGCAAACAGCCCCAGCATTTT
>TRBV7-9|NA|TRBJ2-7|NA
CASTVGTAISYEQYF
TGTGCCAGCACCGTCGGGACTGCGATATCCTACGAGCAGTACTTC
>TRBV9|few|TRBJ2-2|TRBD2
CASSSKTSGSAGELFF
TGTGCCAGCAGCTCAAAGACTAGCGGGAGCGCCGGGGAGCTGTTTTTT
>TRBV18|NA|TRBJ2-2|NA
CASSPRAMSNTGELFF
TGTGCCAGCTCACCACGAGCGATGTCTAACACCGGGGAGCTGTTTTTT
>TRBV5-1|NA|TRBJ1-1|NA
CASSLGPVNTEAFF
TGCGCCAGCAGCTTGGGGCCTGTGAACACTGAAGCTTTCTTT
>TRBV6-1|many|TRBJ2-7|TRBD1
CASRAEGTGVYEQYF
TGTGCCAGCAGGGCCGAGGGGACAGGGGTTTACGAGCAGTACTTC
>TRBV6-1|NA|TRBJ2-5|NA
CASRRQPEETQYF
TGTGCCAGTCGGAGGCAGCCTGAAGAGACCCAGTACTTC
>TRBV19|NA|TRBJ2-2|NA
CASSIVASGELFF
TGTGCCAGTAGTATAGTGGCGTCGGGGGAGCTGTTTTTT
>TRBV30|few|TRBJ2-5|TRBD1
CAWSTGVETQYF
TGTGCCTGGAGTACAGGGGTAGAGACCCAGTACTTC
>TRBV7-2|NA|TRBJ2-1|NA
CASSLVSSYNEQFF
TGTGCCAGCAGCTTAGTATCCTCCTACAATGAGCAGTTCTTC
>TRBV5-6|many|TRBJ2-5|TRBD1
CASSLGQGGETQYF
TGTGCCAGCAGCTTAGGACAGGGTGGAGAGACCCAGTACTTC
>TRBV6-5|NA|TRBJ1-1|NA
CASSYSGSSQAFF
TGTGCCAGCAGTTACAGTGGAAGCAGCCAGGCTTTCTTT
>TRBV7-9|NA|TRBJ2-7|NA
CASSLASGQTYEQYF
TGTGCCAGCAGCTTAGCATCCGGACAGACCTACGAGCAGTACTTC
>TRBV4-3|NA|TRBJ1-3|NA
CASRTDSSGNTIYF
TGCGCCAGCAGGACGGACTCCTCTGGAAACACCATATATTTT
>TRBV15|NA|TRBJ2-7|NA
CATSRGQNYEQYF
TGTGCCACCAGCAGAGGACAGAACTACGAGCAGTACTTC
>TRBV5-1|once|TRBJ1-3|NA
CASSLGAGHSGNTIYF
TGCGCCAGCAGCTTGGGTGCGGGCCACTCTGGAAACACCATATATTTT
>TRBV18|NA|TRBJ2-7|TRBD2
CASSPGEALAGVNEQYF
TGTGCCAGCTCACCGGGGGAGGCTCTAGCGGGAGTAAACGAGCAGTACTTC
>TRBV18|NA|TRBJ2-7|TRBD1
CASSSDRGREQYF
TGTGCCAGCTCATCAGACAGGGGGCGAGAGCAGTACTTC
>TRBV28|once|TRBJ2-6|TRBD1
CASSSGGQALAGANVLTF
TGTGCCAGCAGTTCCGGGGGACAGGCTCTGGCTGGGGCCAACGTCCTGACTTTC
>TRBV27|NA|TRBJ1-1|NA
CASSLQAGTNTEAFF
TGTGCCAGCAGTTTACAGGCAGGCACGAACACTGAAGCTTTCTTT
>TRBV7-7|once|TRBJ2-1|TRBD2
CASSLGRTSGSINEQFF
TGTGCCAGCAGCTTAGGGAGGACTAGCGGGAGTATAAATGAGCAGTTCTTC
>TRBV27|NA|TRBJ2-1|TRBD2
CASSPQAGARLAQFF
TGTGCCAGCAGTCCCCAAGCGGGAGCCCGCCTTGCGCAGTTCTTC
>TRBV18|NA|TRBJ2-2|NA
CASSPTYGTGELFF
TGTGCCAGCTCACCAACCTACGGCACCGGGGAGCTGTTTTTT
>TRBV5-1|few|TRBJ1-1|NA
CASSPGGDGGGAFF
TGCGCCAGCAGCCCCGGTGGAGATGGAGGGGGAGCTTTCTTT
>TRBV11-3|NA|TRBJ2-1|NA
CASSPRAGLSEQFF
TGTGCCAGCAGCCCCCGGGCAGGGTTGAGTGAGCAGTTCTTC
>TRBV2|few|TRBJ1-4|TRBD1
CASRAGTENEKLFF
TGTGCCAGCAGAGCCGGGACAGAGAATGAAAAACTGTTTTTT
>TRBV5-6|NA|TRBJ2-3|NA
CASSLDRNRNTQYF
TGTGCCAGCAGCTTGGATCGTAACCGGAATACGCAGTATTTT
>TRBV29-1|NA|TRBJ1-1|NA
CSGKDSLIEAFF
TGCAGCGGGAAGGACAGTCTGATTGAAGCTTTCTTT
>TRBV2|NA|TRBJ2-5|TRBD1
CASTTTGVQETQYF
TGTGCCAGCACCACGACAGGGGTTCAAGAGACCCAGTACTTC
>TRBV2|NA|TRBJ2-1|NA
CASSRGKAYNEQFF
TGTGCCAGCAGTCGAGGAAAGGCTTACAATGAGCAGTTCTTC
>TRBV19|NA|TRBJ2-1|TRBD2
CASSISRTSGNYNEQFF
TGTGCCAGTAGTATTAGTCGGACTAGCGGTAACTACAATGAGCAGTTCTTC
>TRBV7-2|NA|TRBJ1-2|NA
CASSLVGRGDYGYTF
TGTGCCAGCAGCTTAGTGGGCAGGGGTGACTATGGCTACACCTTC
>TRBV9|NA|TRBJ1-1|NA
CASSAQQGYTEAFF
TGTGCCAGCAGCGCCCAACAGGGCTACACTGAAGCTTTCTTT
>TRBV19|NA|TRBJ1-1|NA
CASSIGGSTRTEAFF
TGTGCCAGTAGTATAGGAGGTTCCACGAGGACTGAAGCTTTCTTT
>TRBV9|NA|TRBJ2-7|NA
CASYTPGGTSPDEQYF
TGTGCCAGCTATACGCCTGGGGGCACTAGTCCCGACGAGCAGTACTTC
>TRBV5-1|NA|TRBJ2-7|TRBD2
CASSLTSGSPSYEQYF
TGCGCCAGCAGCTTGACTAGCGGGTCCCCTTCCTACGAGCAGTACTTC
>TRBV11-2|NA|TRBJ2-4|TRBD1
CASSLGGAGGANIQYF
TGTGCCAGCAGCTTAGGGGGAGCAGGGGGCGCGAACATTCAGTACTTC
>TRBV5-1|NA|TRBJ2-1|TRBD1
CASSPGTGSSYNEQFF
TGCGCCAGCAGCCCCGGGACAGGGAGCTCCTACAATGAGCAGTTCTTC